One sample yielded the 15 T cell receptor beta chains listed below, sequenced in a study of blood T cells in healthy people across ages. Through a sample-barcoded 5' primer and a J-beta primer mix, a second PCR was run for roughly 7 to 11 cycles. TCRdb re-called the 5' RACE reads with MiXCR, one entry per CDR3 protein. The sample carries hundreds of thousands of distinct CDR3 sequences, 27% recorded once. These same data were also listed under a study on T cells of mothers and their children.

The sequencing sample was made of blood. The source is a boy between 2 and 15 years old in good health.

The table lists this clonotype with a few counts. The V call is TRBV20-1, the J call TRBJ2-7; D gene unclear. Trimming shortened V by 0 bases and J by 0 bases, and 9 bases separated the two germline ends. The CDR3 contains 14 residues. Germline CDR1 is DFQATT and CDR2 is SNEGSKA (reference sequence). The CDR3 here is CSARDGWLSYEQYF. In DNA form, the CDR3 reads TGCAGTGCTAGAGATGGGTGGCTCTCCTACGAGCAGTACTTC.

This clonotype was observed a single time. This chain connects TRBV5-6 to TRBJ2-5, with a weak D call TRBD2 (6 bases). Germline values: CDR1 SGHDT, CDR2 YYEEEE. The length of the CDR3 is 15 residues. V lost 0 bases, J lost 2 bases, and 11 bases lay in between. This CDR3 reads CASSLVSGVQETQYF. The CDR3 coding sequence is TGTGCCAGCAGCTTGGTTTCGGGAGTGCAAGAGACCCAGTACTTC.

J is TRBJ2-7 and V is TRBV5-1, with TRBD2 identical over 8 bases. Germline CDR1 reads SGHRS; CDR2 reads YFSETQ. The CDR3 covers 16 residues. The V gene end was trimmed by 3 bases and the J gene end by 1 base; junction bases not matched to a gene: 9. CDR3 sequence reads: CASSYGNLAGSYEQYF. The CDR3 DNA is TGCGCCAGCAGCTACGGGAATCTAGCGGGTTCCTACGAGCAGTACTTC.

CDR3 in DNA: TGTGCCAGCAGCTCCGGACTAGCGGGGGGAGGGGAGCAGTTCTTC. Encoded protein: CASSSGLAGGGEQFF. This rearrangement joins TRBV11-2 to TRBJ2-7; 14 positions match TRBD2. Near its end, the DNA agrees better with TRBJ2-1, so the J call may be wrong. The CDR3 consists of 15 residues. Germline CDR1 and CDR2: SGHAT and FQNNGV.

The chain carries TRBV3-1 and TRBJ1-3; D is unclear. Germline CDR1 LGHDT, CDR2 YNNKEL (reference sequence). The CDR3 consists of 16 residues. Trimming stripped 0 bases from V and 2 bases from J, with 11 bases between. The CDR3, as DNA: TGTGCCAGCAGCCAAGATGTTGACTACCCTGGAAACACCATATATTTT. Translation gives CASSQDVDYPGNTIYF.

V and J are TRBV7-9 and TRBJ1-6; D unresolved. Trimming pared 1 base from V and 6 bases from J, leaving 7 bases between. CDR3 size: 14 residues. Germline loops: CDR1 SEHNR, CDR2 FQNEAQ (reference sequence). The CDR3 loop reads CASSLVGPNSPLHF. As DNA, the CDR3 is TGTGCCAGCAGCTTAGTAGGGCCTAATTCACCCCTCCACTTT.

This chain connects TRBV9 to TRBJ2-4; D is possibly TRBD1 (7 bases). V lost 2 bases to trimming and J lost 1 base, with 13 bases between them. The CDR3 has 16 amino acids. CDR1 and CDR2 from the germline V gene are SGDLS and YYNGEE. CDR3: CASSVNPGGAKNIQYF. The CDR3 DNA reads as TGTGCCAGCAGCGTCAACCCAGGGGGGGCCAAAAACATTCAGTACTTC.

There are a few counts of this clonotype. CDR3 loop: CSARIADLSSYNEQFF. The CDR3 DNA is TGCAGTGCTAGAATAGCGGACCTCAGCTCCTACAATGAGCAGTTCTTC. The gene calls are TRBV20-1 and TRBJ2-1; weak D call: TRBD2 (6 bases). The CDR3 loop spans 16 amino acids. Germline V CDR1 and CDR2: DFQATT, SNEGSKA (reference sequence). V was clipped by 2 bases and J by 0 bases, with 14 bases between them.

The genes are TRBV10-3 and TRBJ2-7; D may match TRBD1 or TRBD2 (7 bases each). In germline, CDR1 is ENHRY, CDR2 SYGVKD. The CDR3 is made up of 11 amino acids. Trimming shortened V by 8 bases and J by 7 bases, and 12 bases separated the two germline ends. The CDR3 reads CAIDQGGEQYF. CDR3 DNA: TGTGCCATCGACCAGGGGGGGGAGCAGTACTTC.

The rearrangement joins TRBV6-5 to TRBJ2-3; no clear D. Germline CDR1 and CDR2: MNHEY and SVGAGI. V was cut by 8 bases and J by 9 bases, with 12 bases left in between. The CDR3 runs to 11 residues. This CDR3 is CASSYGSTQYF. CDR3 in DNA: TGTGCCAGCTCGTACGGGTCGACGCAGTATTTT.

The chain links TRBV7-6 to TRBJ1-6, with 9 bases matching TRBD1. With V trimmed by 4 bases and J by 8 bases, 3 bases remained unmatched. CDR3 length: 14 residues. Germline-derived CDR1 and CDR2 are SGHVS and FNYEAQ. Here the CDR3 reads CASSWGQGDSPLHF. The CDR3 region has the DNA TGTGCCAGCAGCTGGGGACAGGGTGATTCACCCCTCCACTTT. Looking up the rest from reference TRBV7-6 and TRBJ1-6 gives the full variable domain: GAGVSQSPRYKVTKRGQDVALRCDPISGHVSLYWYRQALGQGPEFLTYFNYEAQQDKSGLPNDRFSAERPEGSISTLTIQRTEQRDSAMYRCASSWGQGDSPLHFGNGTRLTVT.

This sequence joins TRBV12-3 or TRBV12-4 and TRBJ2-7; TRBD2 matches at 12 bases. Trimming cost V 8 bases and J 2 bases; bases outside gene matches: 7. This CDR3 is built from 15 residues. The CDR3 spells CASSLSSGGAYEQYF. CDR3 nucleotide sequence: TGTGCCAGCTCCCTCTCTAGCGGGGGGGCCTACGAGCAGTACTTC.

The chain employs TRBV6-5 and TRBJ2-7, with 8 bases fitting TRBD1. Trimming cost V 4 bases and J 0 bases; bases outside gene matches: 5. Germline CDR1 MNHEY, CDR2 SVGAGI. The CDR3 is made up of 15 amino acids. CDR3 region: CASSFRDRSSYEQYF. The DNA of the CDR3 is TGTGCCAGCAGTTTCCGGGACAGGAGCTCCTACGAGCAGTACTTC.

The rearrangement links TRBV5-1 to TRBJ2-3; 10 nucleotides match TRBD2. The junction had 15 bases not matched to a gene; V was cut back by 1 base and J by 10 bases. The V gene's germline CDR1 is SGHRS and CDR2 YFSETQ. This CDR3 is 17 amino acids long. CDR3 DNA sequence: TGCGCCAGCAGCTTGATCCGGAGCGGGAGGGAAAGCCCCTCGCAGTATTTT. This gives the protein CASSLIRSGRESPSQYF.

The rearrangement uses TRBV6-5 and TRBJ1-1; tentatively, D is TRBD1 (5 bases). This CDR3 comprises 13 residues. V lost 5 bases and J 7 bases, leaving 14 bases between the germline ends. Germline V gives CDR1 MNHEY, CDR2 SVGAGI. In nucleotides, the CDR3 is TGTGCCAGCAGTCAGACAAGGGACGGTGAAGCTTTCTTT. It yields the protein CASSQTRDGEAFF.